This T cell receptor (beta chain) was obtained from a study of shared clonotypes between healthy human individuals. CD8 cells regarded as naive lacked CD45RO, were positively chosen for CCR7, and omitted terminally differentiated effector memory CD45RA+ cells. All donors were healthy HIV-negative adults lacking recent acute infections or vaccinations. Study-wide findings and caveats: Memory subsets generally showed smaller estimated richness than naive subsets did.

The data were produced by immunoSEQ multiplex PCR, yet TCRdb's version contains in-frame clones alone and is incomplete. The sample lists approximately 1.9 million clones; over 85% were seen once. The V end was cut by 0 bases, the J end by 0 bases, with 8 bases between. Germline V gene sequence: CDR1 LGHNA, CDR2 YSLEER. CDR3 length: 15 amino acids. In the case of this clone: No antigen is known for it.

The sequence derives from a young man in good health. Some clones in this sample may be carry-over from other donors' samples. The sample consisted of naive CD8+ T cells from PBMCs. The chain carries TRBV4-3 and TRBJ1-1; D not certain. The CDR3, as DNA: TGCGCCAGCAGCCAAGATGTAACTTTGAACACTGAAGCTTTCTTT. Translated, it gives CASSQDVTLNTEAFF.